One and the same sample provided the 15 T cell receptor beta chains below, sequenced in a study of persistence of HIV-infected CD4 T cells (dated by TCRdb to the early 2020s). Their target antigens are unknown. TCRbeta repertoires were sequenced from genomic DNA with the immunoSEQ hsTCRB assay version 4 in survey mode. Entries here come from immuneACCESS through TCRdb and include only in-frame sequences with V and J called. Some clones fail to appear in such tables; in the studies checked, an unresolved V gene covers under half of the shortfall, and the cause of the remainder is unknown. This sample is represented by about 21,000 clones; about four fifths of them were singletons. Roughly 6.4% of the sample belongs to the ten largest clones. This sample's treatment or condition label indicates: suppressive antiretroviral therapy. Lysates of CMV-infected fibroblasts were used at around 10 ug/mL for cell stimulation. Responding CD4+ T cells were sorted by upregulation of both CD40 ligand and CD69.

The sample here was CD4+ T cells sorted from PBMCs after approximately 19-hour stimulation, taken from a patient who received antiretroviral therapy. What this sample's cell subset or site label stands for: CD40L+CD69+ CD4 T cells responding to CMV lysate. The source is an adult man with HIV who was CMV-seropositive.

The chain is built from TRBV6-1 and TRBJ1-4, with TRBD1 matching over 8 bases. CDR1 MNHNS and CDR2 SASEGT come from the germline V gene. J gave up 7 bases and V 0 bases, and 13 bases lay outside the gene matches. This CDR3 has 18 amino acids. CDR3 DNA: TGTGCCAGCAGTGAAGCGCCTGGAGGGCGGACAGGGCCTGAAAAACTGTTTTTT. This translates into CASSEAPGGRTGPEKLFF.

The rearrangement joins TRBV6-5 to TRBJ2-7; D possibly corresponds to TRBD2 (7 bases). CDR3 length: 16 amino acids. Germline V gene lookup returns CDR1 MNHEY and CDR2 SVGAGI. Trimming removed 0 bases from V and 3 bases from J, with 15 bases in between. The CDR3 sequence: CASSYSGGAMIYEQYF. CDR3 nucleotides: TGTGCCAGCAGTTACTCGGGGGGGGCTATGATCTACGAGCAGTACTTC.

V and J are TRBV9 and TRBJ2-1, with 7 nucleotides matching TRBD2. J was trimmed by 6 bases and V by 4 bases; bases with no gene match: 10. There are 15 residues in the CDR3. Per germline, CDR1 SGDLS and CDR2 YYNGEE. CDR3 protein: CASSPGSGAFNEQFF. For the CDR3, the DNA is TGTGCCAGCAGCCCAGGAAGCGGGGCATTCAATGAGCAGTTCTTC.

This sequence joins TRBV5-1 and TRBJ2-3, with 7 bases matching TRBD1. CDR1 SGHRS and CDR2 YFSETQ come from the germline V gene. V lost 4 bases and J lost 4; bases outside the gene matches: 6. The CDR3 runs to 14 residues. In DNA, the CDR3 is TGCGCCAGCAGCCACGACAGGGTAGCAGATACGCAGTATTTT. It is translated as CASSHDRVADTQYF.

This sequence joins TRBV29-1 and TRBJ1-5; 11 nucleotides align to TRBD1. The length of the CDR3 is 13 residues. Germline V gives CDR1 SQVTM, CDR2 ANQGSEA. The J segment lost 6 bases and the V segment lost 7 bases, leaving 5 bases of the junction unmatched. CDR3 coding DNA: TGCAGCGCTGGGACAGGGGGGAGTCAGCCCCAGCATTTT. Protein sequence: CSAGTGGSQPQHF. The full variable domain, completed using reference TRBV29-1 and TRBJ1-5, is SAVISQKPSRDICQRGTSLTIQCQVDSQVTMMFWYRQQPGQSLTLIATANQGSEATYESGFVIDKFPISRPNLTFSTLTVSNMSPEDSSIYLCSAGTGGSQPQHFGDGTRLSIL.

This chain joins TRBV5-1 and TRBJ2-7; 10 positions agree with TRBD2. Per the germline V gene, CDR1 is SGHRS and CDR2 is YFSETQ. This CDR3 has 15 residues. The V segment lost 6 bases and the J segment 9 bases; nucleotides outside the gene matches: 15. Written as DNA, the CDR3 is TGCGCCAGCAATGTTGCTAGCGGGAGAATGGAAGGGCAGTACTTC. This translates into CASNVASGRMEGQYF.

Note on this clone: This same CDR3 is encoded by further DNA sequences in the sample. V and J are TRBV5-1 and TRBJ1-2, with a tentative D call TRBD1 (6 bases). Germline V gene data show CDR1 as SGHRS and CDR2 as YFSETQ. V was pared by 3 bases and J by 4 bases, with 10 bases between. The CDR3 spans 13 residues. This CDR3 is CASSSDSLYGYTF. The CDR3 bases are TGCGCCAGCAGCTCGGACAGTCTCTATGGCTACACCTTC.

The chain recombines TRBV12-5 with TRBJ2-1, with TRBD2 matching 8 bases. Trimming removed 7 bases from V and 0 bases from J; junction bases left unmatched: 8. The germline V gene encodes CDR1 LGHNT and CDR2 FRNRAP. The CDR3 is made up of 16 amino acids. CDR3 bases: TGTGCTAGTGCCCCGGGGGGGTTAAGCTCCTACAATGAGCAGTTCTTC. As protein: CASAPGGLSSYNEQFF.

CDR3 protein: CAWSARGGGGAVQPQHF. The DNA for the CDR3 is TGTGCCTGGAGTGCACGAGGTGGGGGAGGGGCCGTACAGCCCCAGCATTTT. J is TRBJ1-5 and V is TRBV30; the D gene is possibly TRBD1 (5 bases). Trimming took 1 base from V and 7 from J, leaving 23 bases between them. The germline V gene encodes CDR1 GTSNPN and CDR2 SVGIG (reference sequence). The CDR3 covers 17 residues. The entire variable domain, with the rest obtained from reference TRBV30 and TRBJ1-5, is as follows: SQTIHQWPATLVQPVGSPLSLECTVEGTSNPNLYWYRQAAGRGLQLLFYSVGIGQISSEVPQNLSASRPQDRQFILSSKKLLLSDSGFYLCAWSARGGGGAVQPQHFGDGTRLSIL.

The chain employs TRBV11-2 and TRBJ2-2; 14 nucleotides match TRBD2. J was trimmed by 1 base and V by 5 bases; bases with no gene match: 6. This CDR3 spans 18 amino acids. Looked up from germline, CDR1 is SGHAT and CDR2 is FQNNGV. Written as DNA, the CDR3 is TGTGCCAGCAGCCGTGGGACTAGCGGGGGCCTGAACACCGGGGAGCTGTTTTTT. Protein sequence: CASSRGTSGGLNTGELFF.

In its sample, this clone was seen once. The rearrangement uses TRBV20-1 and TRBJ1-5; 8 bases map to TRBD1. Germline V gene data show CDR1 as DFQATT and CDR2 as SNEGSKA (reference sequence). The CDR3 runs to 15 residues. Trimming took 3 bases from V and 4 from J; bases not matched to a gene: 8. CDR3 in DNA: TGCAGTGCTAGTCCCACAGGGGGAACTAATCAGCCCCAGCATTTT. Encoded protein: CSASPTGGTNQPQHF.

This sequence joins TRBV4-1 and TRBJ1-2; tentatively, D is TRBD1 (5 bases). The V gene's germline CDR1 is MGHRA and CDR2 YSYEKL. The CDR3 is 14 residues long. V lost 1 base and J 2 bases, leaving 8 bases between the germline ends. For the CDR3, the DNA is TGCGCCAGCAGCCAAGTGACAGCCAACTATGGCTACACCTTC. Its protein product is CASSQVTANYGYTF.

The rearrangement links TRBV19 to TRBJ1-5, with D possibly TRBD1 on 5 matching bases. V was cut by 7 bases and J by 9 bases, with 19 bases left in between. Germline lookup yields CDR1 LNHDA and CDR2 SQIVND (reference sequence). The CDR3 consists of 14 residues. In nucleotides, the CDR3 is TGTGCCAGTACTAAACGGGGGGGTTGGGGGCCCCAGCATTTT. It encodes CASTKRGGWGPQHF.

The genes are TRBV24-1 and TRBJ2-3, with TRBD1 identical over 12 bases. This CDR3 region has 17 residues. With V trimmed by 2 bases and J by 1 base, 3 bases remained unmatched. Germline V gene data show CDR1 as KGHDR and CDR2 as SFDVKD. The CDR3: CATSDWGTGGGTDTQYF. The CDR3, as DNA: TGTGCCACCAGTGATTGGGGGACAGGGGGCGGCACAGATACGCAGTATTTT.

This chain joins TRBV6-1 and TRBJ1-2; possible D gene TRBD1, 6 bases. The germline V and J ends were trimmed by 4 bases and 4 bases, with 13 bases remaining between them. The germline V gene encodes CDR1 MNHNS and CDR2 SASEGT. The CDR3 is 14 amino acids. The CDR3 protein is CASSAGARSYGYTF. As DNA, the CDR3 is TGTGCCAGCAGTGCAGGGGCTAGGAGCTATGGCTACACCTTC.